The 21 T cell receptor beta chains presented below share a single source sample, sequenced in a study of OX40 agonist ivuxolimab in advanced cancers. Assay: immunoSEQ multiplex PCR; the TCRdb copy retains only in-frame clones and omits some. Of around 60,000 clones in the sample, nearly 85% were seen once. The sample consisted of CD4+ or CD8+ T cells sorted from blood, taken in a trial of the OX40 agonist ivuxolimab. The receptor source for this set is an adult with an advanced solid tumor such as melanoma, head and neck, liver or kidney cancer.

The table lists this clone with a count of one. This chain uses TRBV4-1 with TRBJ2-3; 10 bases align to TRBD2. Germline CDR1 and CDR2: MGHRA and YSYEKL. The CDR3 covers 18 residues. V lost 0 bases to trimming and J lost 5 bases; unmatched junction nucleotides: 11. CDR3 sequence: CASSQDRGLAGEGDTQYF. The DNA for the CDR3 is TGCGCCAGCAGCCAAGATCGTGGCCTAGCGGGAGAAGGAGATACGCAGTATTTT.

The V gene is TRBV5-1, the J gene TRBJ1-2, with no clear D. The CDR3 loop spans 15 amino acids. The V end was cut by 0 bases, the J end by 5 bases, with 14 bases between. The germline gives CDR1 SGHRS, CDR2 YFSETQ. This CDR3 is CASSLASSRGYGYTF. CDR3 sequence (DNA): TGCGCCAGCAGCTTGGCCAGCAGCAGAGGGTATGGCTACACCTTC. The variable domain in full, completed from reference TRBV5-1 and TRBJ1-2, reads KAGVTQTPRYLIKTRGQQVTLSCSPISGHRSVSWYQQTPGQGLQFLFEYFSETQRNKGNFPGRFSGRQFSNSRSEMNVSTLELGDSALYLCASSLASSRGYGYTFGSGTRLTVV.

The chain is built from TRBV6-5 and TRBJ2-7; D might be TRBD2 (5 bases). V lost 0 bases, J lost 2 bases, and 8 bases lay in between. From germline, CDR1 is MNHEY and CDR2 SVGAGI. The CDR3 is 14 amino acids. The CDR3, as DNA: TGTGCCAGCAGTTACTCTTACGGGGCCTACGAGCAGTACTTC. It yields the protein CASSYSYGAYEQYF.

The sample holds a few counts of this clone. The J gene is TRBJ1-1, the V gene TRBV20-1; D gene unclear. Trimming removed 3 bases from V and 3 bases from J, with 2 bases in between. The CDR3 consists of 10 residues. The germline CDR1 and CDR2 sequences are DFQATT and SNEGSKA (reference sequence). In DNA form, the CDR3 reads TGCAGTGCTAGCCACACTGAAGCTTTCTTT. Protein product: CSASHTEAFF.

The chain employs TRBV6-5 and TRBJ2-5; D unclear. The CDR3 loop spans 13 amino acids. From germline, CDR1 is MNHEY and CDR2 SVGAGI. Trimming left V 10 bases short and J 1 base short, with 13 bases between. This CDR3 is CATRWVGQETQYF. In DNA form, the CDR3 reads TGTGCCACCAGGTGGGTCGGCCAAGAGACCCAGTACTTC.

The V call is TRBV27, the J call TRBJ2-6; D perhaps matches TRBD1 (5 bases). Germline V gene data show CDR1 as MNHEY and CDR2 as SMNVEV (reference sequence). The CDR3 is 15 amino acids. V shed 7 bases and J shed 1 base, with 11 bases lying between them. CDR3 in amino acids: CASTLRGSGANVLTF. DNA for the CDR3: TGTGCCAGCACCCTAAGGGGATCTGGGGCCAACGTCCTGACTTTC.

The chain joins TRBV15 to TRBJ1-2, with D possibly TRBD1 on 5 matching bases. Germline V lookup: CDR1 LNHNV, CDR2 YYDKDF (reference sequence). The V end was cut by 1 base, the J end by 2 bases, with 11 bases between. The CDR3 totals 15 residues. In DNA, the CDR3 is TGTGCCACCAGCAGAGTACGGGGGGACAACTATGGCTACACCTTC. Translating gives CATSRVRGDNYGYTF. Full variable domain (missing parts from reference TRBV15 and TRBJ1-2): DAMVIQNPRYQVTQFGKPVTLSCSQTLNHNVMYWYQQKSSQAPKLLFHYYDKDFNNEADTPDNFQSRRPNTSFCFLDIRSPGLGDTAMYLCATSRVRGDNYGYTFGSGTRLTVV.

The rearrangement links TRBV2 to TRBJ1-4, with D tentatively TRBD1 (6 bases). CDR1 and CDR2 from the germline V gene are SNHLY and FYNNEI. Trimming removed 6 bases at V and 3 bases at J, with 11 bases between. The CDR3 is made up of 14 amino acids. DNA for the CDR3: TGTGCCAGCAGACAGGGACGGTCTAATGAAAAACTGTTTTTT. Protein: CASRQGRSNEKLFF.

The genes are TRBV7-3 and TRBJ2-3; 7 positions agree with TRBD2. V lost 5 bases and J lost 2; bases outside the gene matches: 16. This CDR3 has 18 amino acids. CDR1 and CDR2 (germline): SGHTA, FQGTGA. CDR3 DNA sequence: TGTGCCAGCAGCCCCTCTGGGGCTAGCGGCCCTTTCACAGATACGCAGTATTTT. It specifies CASSPSGASGPFTDTQYF.

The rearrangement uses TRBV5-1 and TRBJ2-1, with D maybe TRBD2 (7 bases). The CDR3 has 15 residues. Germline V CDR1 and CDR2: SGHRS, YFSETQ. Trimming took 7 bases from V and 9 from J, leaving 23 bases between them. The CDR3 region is CASRPRILGGGEQFF. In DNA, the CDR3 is TGCGCCAGCCGGCCCCGGATCCTAGGGGGGGGTGAGCAGTTCTTC.

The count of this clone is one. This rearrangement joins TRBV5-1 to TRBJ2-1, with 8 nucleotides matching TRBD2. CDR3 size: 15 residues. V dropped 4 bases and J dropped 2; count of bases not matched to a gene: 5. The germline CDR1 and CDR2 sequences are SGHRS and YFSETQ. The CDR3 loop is CASSPSGWAYNEQFF. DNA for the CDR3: TGCGCCAGCAGCCCTAGCGGGTGGGCCTACAATGAGCAGTTCTTC. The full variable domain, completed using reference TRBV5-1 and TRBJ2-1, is KAGVTQTPRYLIKTRGQQVTLSCSPISGHRSVSWYQQTPGQGLQFLFEYFSETQRNKGNFPGRFSGRQFSNSRSEMNVSTLELGDSALYLCASSPSGWAYNEQFFGPGTRLTVL.

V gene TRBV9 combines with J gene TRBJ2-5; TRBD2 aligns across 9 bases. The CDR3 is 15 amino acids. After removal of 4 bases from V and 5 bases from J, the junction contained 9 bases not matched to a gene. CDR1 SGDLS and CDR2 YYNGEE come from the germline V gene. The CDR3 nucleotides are TGTGCCAGCAGCCTCCGCGGGGGGGCCAAGGAGACCCAGTACTTC. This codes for CASSLRGGAKETQYF.

The CDR3 nucleotides read TGCGCCAGCAGCTTGGTGCCGGGAAACACTGAAGCTTTCTTT. This codes for CASSLVPGNTEAFF. The chain uses TRBV5-1 and TRBJ1-1; D ambiguous. The CDR3 covers 14 residues. Trimming stripped 0 bases from V and 2 bases from J, with 8 bases between. Looked up from germline, CDR1 is SGHRS and CDR2 is YFSETQ.

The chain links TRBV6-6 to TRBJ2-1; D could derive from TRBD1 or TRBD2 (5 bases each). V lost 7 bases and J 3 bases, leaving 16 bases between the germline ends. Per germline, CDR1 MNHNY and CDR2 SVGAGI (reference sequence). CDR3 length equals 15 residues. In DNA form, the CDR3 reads TGTGCCAGCATGGTGGGACGGATTTTCTACAATGAGCAGTTCTTC. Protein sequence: CASMVGRIFYNEQFF.

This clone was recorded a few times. CDR3 DNA sequence: TGCAGCGCCTCCAGGGGCGGAGGCTACGAGCAGTACTTC. It yields the protein CSASRGGGYEQYF. The chain links TRBV29-1 to TRBJ2-7, with D maybe TRBD1 (6 bases). The germline CDR1 and CDR2 sequences are SQVTM and ANQGSEA. The ends were cut back, 7 bases at V and 3 bases at J, with 16 bases in the middle. The CDR3 runs to 13 residues.

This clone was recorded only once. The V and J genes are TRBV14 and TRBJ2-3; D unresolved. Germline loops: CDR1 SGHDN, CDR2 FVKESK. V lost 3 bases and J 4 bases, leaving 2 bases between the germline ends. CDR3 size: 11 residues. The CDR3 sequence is CASSHADTQYF. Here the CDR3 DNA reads TGTGCCAGCAGCCATGCAGATACGCAGTATTTT.

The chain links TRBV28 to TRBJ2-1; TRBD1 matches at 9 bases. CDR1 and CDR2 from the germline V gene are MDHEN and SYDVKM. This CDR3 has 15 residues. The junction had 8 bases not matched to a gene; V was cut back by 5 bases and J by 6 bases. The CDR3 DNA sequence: TGTGCCAGCAGTGGCCGGGACAGGGCCACCAATGAGCAGTTCTTC. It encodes CASSGRDRATNEQFF.

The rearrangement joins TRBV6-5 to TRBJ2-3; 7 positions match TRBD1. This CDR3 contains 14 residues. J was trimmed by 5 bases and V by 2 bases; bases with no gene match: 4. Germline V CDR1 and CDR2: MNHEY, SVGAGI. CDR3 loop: CASSYERTGDTQYF. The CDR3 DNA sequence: TGTGCCAGCAGTTACGAAAGGACAGGAGATACGCAGTATTTT.

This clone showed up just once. The DNA for the CDR3 is TGTGCCAGCAGCTTACACGGCTCGACTAGCGGGAGGAATTTCCACGAGCAGTACTTC. Its protein is CASSLHGSTSGRNFHEQYF. The genes are TRBV7-6 and TRBJ2-7, with 13 bases lining up with TRBD2. The CDR3 covers 19 residues. Germline V gene lookup returns CDR1 SGHVS and CDR2 FNYEAQ. V shed 2 bases and J 5 bases; nucleotides not matched to a gene: 15.

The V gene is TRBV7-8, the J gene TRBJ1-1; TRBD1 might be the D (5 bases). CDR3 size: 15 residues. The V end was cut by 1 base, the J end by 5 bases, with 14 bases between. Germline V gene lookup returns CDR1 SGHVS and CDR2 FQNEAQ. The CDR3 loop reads CASSLVSGANTEAFF. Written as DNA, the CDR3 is TGTGCCAGCAGCTTAGTTAGTGGGGCGAATACTGAAGCTTTCTTT.

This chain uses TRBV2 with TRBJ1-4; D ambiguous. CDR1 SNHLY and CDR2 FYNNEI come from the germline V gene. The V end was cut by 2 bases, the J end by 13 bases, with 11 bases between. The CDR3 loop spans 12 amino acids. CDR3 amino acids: CASSEIVGALFF. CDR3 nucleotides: TGTGCCAGCAGTGAAATTGTAGGCGCACTGTTTTTT.